This T cell receptor (beta chain) emerged from a study of CD8 T cells in Susac syndrome. This clonotype was counted a few times. Its antigen is not known. The ends were cut back, 4 bases at V and 3 bases at J, with 8 bases in the middle. CDR1 SGHRS and CDR2 YFSETQ come from the germline V gene. CDR3 length: 12 amino acids. Whole-study findings and limits: A relatively small number of individuals underwent TCR sequencing and HLA analysis.

cDNA came from 0.5 to 1 ug RNA primed by random hexamers. Amplification of the TCR beta CDR3 was carried out by immunoSEQ multiplex PCR, which spanned a total of 54 Vbeta and 13 Jbeta segments. MiXCR was run by TCRdb on the immunoSEQ multiplex PCR reads, yielding one entry per CDR3 protein. The sample records a few hundred thousand distinct CDR3 sequences, 95% being singletons. This sequence originates from a human donor with multiple sclerosis. The genes are TRBV5-1 and TRBJ2-7; D gene uncertain. The sequenced sample was CD4+ T cells from PBMCs. The CDR3 bases are TGCGCCAGCAGCCAGGATCTCTACGAGCAGTACTTC. Translated, it gives CASSQDLYEQYF.